These T cell receptor beta chains were read from a single sample in a study of T cells in Graves' hyperthyroidism and ophthalmopathy. TCRdb passed the multiplex PCR reads through MiXCR, listing each CDR3 protein once. The sample lists hundreds of thousands of distinct CDR3 sequences, 12% to 15% occurring once. The sample taken for sequencing was blood. These receptors were obtained from a woman aged 18-29 years with Graves' hyperthyroidism. The CDR3 runs from the conserved cysteine through the conserved F or W. Each record gives: D gene, J gene, clone size, V gene, CDR3 DNA, CDR3 protein. A D gene is named only where the DNA matches it firmly. Clone size is shown for a subset of rows, as once, few, many or a class of expanded clone.

d_gene: NA; j_gene: TRBJ2-1; abundance: NA; v_gene: TRBV4-1; CDR3nt: TGCGCCAGCAGCCAAGTCAGGTCGTCGAGCTCCTACAATGAGCAGTTCTTC; CDR3aa: CASSQVRSSSSYNEQFF
d_gene: TRBD1; j_gene: TRBJ2-5; abundance: few; v_gene: TRBV19; CDR3nt: TGTGCCAGTAGCCACCTAGGGGCAGGGGGACAAGAGACCCAGTACTTC; CDR3aa: CASSHLGAGGQETQYF
d_gene: TRBD2; j_gene: TRBJ2-1; abundance: NA; v_gene: TRBV4-1; CDR3nt: TGCGCCAGCAGCCAGTACCCTCCGGGACTAGCGGGAGTCAATGAGCAGTTCTTC; CDR3aa: CASSQYPPGLAGVNEQFF
d_gene: TRBD2; j_gene: TRBJ2-1; abundance: many; v_gene: TRBV6-1; CDR3nt: TGTGCCAGCAGTGAAGCGGCTAGCGGGAGATATGGGACCTACAATGAGCAGTTCTTC; CDR3aa: CASSEAASGRYGTYNEQFF
d_gene: TRBD2; j_gene: TRBJ2-3; abundance: many; v_gene: TRBV7-8; CDR3nt: TGTGCCAGCAGCTTATATCGGCTAGCGGGAGACCCCACAGATACGCAGTATTTT; CDR3aa: CASSLYRLAGDPTDTQYF
d_gene: TRBD1; j_gene: TRBJ2-7; abundance: many; v_gene: TRBV6-5; CDR3nt: TGTGCCAGCAGTTACTTCCAGGGGGCTTACGAGCAGTACTTC; CDR3aa: CASSYFQGAYEQYF
d_gene: NA; j_gene: TRBJ2-7; abundance: NA; v_gene: TRBV29-1; CDR3nt: TGCAGCGTCTCCGCCGGGAGTTCCTACGAGCAGTACTTC; CDR3aa: CSVSAGSSYEQYF
d_gene: NA; j_gene: TRBJ1-5; abundance: NA; v_gene: TRBV6-1; CDR3nt: TGTGCCAGCAACGGGGTATGGCAGCCCCAGCATTTT; CDR3aa: CASNGVWQPQHF
d_gene: NA; j_gene: TRBJ1-5; abundance: many; v_gene: TRBV12-3/TRBV12-4; CDR3nt: TGTGCCAGCAGTTTTTCGGGCACCTATAAGCCCCAGCATTTT; CDR3aa: CASSFSGTYKPQHF
d_gene: TRBD2; j_gene: TRBJ2-7; abundance: NA; v_gene: TRBV27; CDR3nt: TGTGCCAGCAGACTAGCGGGAGGGCCGGAGGAGCAGTACTTC; CDR3aa: CASRLAGGPEEQYF
d_gene: NA; j_gene: TRBJ2-7; abundance: NA; v_gene: TRBV6-1; CDR3nt: TGTGCCAGCCACTTATACTACGAGCAGTACTTC; CDR3aa: CASHLYYEQYF
d_gene: NA; j_gene: TRBJ1-5; abundance: NA; v_gene: TRBV20-1; CDR3nt: TGCAGTGCTAGAGCAGGTCGCACCCGTCAGCCCCAGCATTTT; CDR3aa: CSARAGRTRQPQHF
d_gene: NA; j_gene: TRBJ2-1; abundance: many; v_gene: TRBV27; CDR3nt: TGTGCCAGCACCTCAGTAGTTGAGTACAATGAGCAGTTCTTC; CDR3aa: CASTSVVEYNEQFF
d_gene: NA; j_gene: TRBJ1-5; abundance: few; v_gene: TRBV20-1; CDR3nt: TGCAGTGCTAGAGAACGAAGCAATCAGCCCCAGCATTTT; CDR3aa: CSARERSNQPQHF
d_gene: TRBD1; j_gene: TRBJ1-5; abundance: NA; v_gene: TRBV28; CDR3nt: TGTGCCAGCTTTTCTCTCGACAGGGGAGGCAATCAGCCCCAGCATTTT; CDR3aa: CASFSLDRGGNQPQHF
d_gene: TRBD1; j_gene: TRBJ2-1; abundance: NA; v_gene: TRBV9; CDR3nt: TGTGCCAGCAGCTCCGGAGGGACAGGGCCGTTCTTC; CDR3aa: CASSSGGTGPFF
d_gene: NA; j_gene: TRBJ1-6; abundance: few; v_gene: TRBV7-9; CDR3nt: TGTGCCAGCAGCTTAGCGGAGGGGAGCTCCTATAATTCACCCCTCCACTTT; CDR3aa: CASSLAEGSSYNSPLHF
d_gene: NA; j_gene: TRBJ2-6; abundance: many; v_gene: TRBV3-1; CDR3nt: TGTGCCAGCAGCCAAGACCCCTTGAGCTCTGGGGCCAACGTCCTGACTTTC; CDR3aa: CASSQDPLSSGANVLTF
d_gene: NA; j_gene: TRBJ2-7; abundance: NA; v_gene: TRBV24-1; CDR3nt: TGTGCCACCAGTGTGATGGGGTATGACGAGCAGTACTTC; CDR3aa: CATSVMGYDEQYF
d_gene: NA; j_gene: TRBJ2-7; abundance: many; v_gene: TRBV20-1; CDR3nt: TGCAGTGCTAGGAACAGGGAGGTCTTCGAGCAGTACTTC; CDR3aa: CSARNREVFEQYF
d_gene: NA; j_gene: TRBJ2-2; abundance: many; v_gene: TRBV7-2; CDR3nt: TGTGCCAGCAGCCCGAGCCTTCTAGCCTCCAACACCGGGGAGCTGTTTTTT; CDR3aa: CASSPSLLASNTGELFF
d_gene: NA; j_gene: TRBJ2-3; abundance: NA; v_gene: TRBV9; CDR3nt: TGTGCCAGCAGTTTAAATTGGGCAGATACGCAGTATTTT; CDR3aa: CASSLNWADTQYF
d_gene: TRBD2; j_gene: TRBJ2-7; abundance: few; v_gene: TRBV5-1; CDR3nt: TGCGCCAGCAGCTGGGGACTAGGGGCCACCTACGAGCAGTACTTC; CDR3aa: CASSWGLGATYEQYF
d_gene: NA; j_gene: TRBJ2-7; abundance: many; v_gene: TRBV18; CDR3nt: TGTGCCAGCTCACCGAGACCGGTCTCCTACGAGCAGTACTTC; CDR3aa: CASSPRPVSYEQYF
d_gene: NA; j_gene: TRBJ2-2; abundance: many; v_gene: TRBV7-9; CDR3nt: TGTGCCAGCCCTGAACGGAGGGGTGAATTCGGGGAGCTGTTTTTT; CDR3aa: CASPERRGEFGELFF
d_gene: NA; j_gene: TRBJ2-1; abundance: NA; v_gene: TRBV7-9; CDR3nt: TGTGCCAGCAGCTTACAGACCGGAAGCTCCTACAATGAGCAGTTCTTC; CDR3aa: CASSLQTGSSYNEQFF
d_gene: NA; j_gene: TRBJ2-6; abundance: NA; v_gene: TRBV20-1; CDR3nt: TGCAGTGCTAGCCCCCCTGGGGCCAACGTCCTGACTTTC; CDR3aa: CSASPPGANVLTF
d_gene: NA; j_gene: TRBJ1-2; abundance: many; v_gene: TRBV6-5; CDR3nt: TGTGCCAGCAGTTACCCCGGGACTTATTATGGCTACACCTTC; CDR3aa: CASSYPGTYYGYTF
d_gene: NA; j_gene: TRBJ1-1; abundance: NA; v_gene: TRBV3-1; CDR3nt: TGTGCCAGCAGCCCCTTAACGAACACTGAAGCTTTCTTT; CDR3aa: CASSPLTNTEAFF
d_gene: TRBD1; j_gene: TRBJ1-2; abundance: few; v_gene: TRBV6-5; CDR3nt: TGTGCCAGCAGTTACTCGGGACAGGGGGCTGATGGCTACACCTTC; CDR3aa: CASSYSGQGADGYTF
d_gene: TRBD2; j_gene: TRBJ2-1; abundance: many; v_gene: TRBV4-1; CDR3nt: TGCGCCAGCGCTGGCCTAGCGGGAGATGAGCAGTTCTTC; CDR3aa: CASAGLAGDEQFF
d_gene: TRBD2; j_gene: TRBJ2-7; abundance: many; v_gene: TRBV12-3/TRBV12-4; CDR3nt: TGTGCCAGCAGTTTCGGGCTAGCGGGAGTCAGGTACGAGCAGTACTTC; CDR3aa: CASSFGLAGVRYEQYF
d_gene: NA; j_gene: TRBJ2-1; abundance: many; v_gene: TRBV20-1; CDR3nt: TGCAGTGCTAGAGGTCTAAGTGCCTACAATGAGCAGTTCTTC; CDR3aa: CSARGLSAYNEQFF
d_gene: NA; j_gene: TRBJ2-7; abundance: NA; v_gene: TRBV12-3/TRBV12-4; CDR3nt: TGTGCCAGCAGTTTTGGTAGGGAACTGGGTGAGCAGTACTTC; CDR3aa: CASSFGRELGEQYF
d_gene: NA; j_gene: TRBJ2-1; abundance: NA; v_gene: TRBV20-1; CDR3nt: TGCAGTGCCACTTATGGGGTGGGTTACAATGAGCAGTTCTTC; CDR3aa: CSATYGVGYNEQFF
d_gene: TRBD1; j_gene: TRBJ1-1; abundance: NA; v_gene: TRBV19; CDR3nt: TGTGCCAGTAGTCTTAACAGGGGCGTTTCGTCTGAAGCTTTCTTT; CDR3aa: CASSLNRGVSSEAFF
d_gene: NA; j_gene: TRBJ2-2; abundance: many; v_gene: TRBV7-2; CDR3nt: TGTGCCAGCAGCCCTAAACCGGGACTTTTAAACACCGGGGAGCTGTTTTTT; CDR3aa: CASSPKPGLLNTGELFF
d_gene: NA; j_gene: TRBJ1-5; abundance: NA; v_gene: TRBV6-1; CDR3nt: TGTGCCAGCAATCCGGCCGGAGCGGGGAGTCTGCAGCCCCAGCATTTT; CDR3aa: CASNPAGAGSLQPQHF
d_gene: NA; j_gene: TRBJ1-6; abundance: NA; v_gene: TRBV30; CDR3nt: TGTGCCTGGAGTGCGTCAGTTTTTCTCGATAATTCACCCCTCCACTTT; CDR3aa: CAWSASVFLDNSPLHF
d_gene: TRBD2; j_gene: TRBJ2-7; abundance: many; v_gene: TRBV9; CDR3nt: TGTGCCAGCAGCGTAGGAGGGACTAGTGAATACGAGCAGTACTTC; CDR3aa: CASSVGGTSEYEQYF
d_gene: NA; j_gene: TRBJ2-3; abundance: few; v_gene: TRBV7-3; CDR3nt: TGTGCCAGCAGCCAAACGGGACCCGGGGGAAAAGTGCAGTATTTT; CDR3aa: CASSQTGPGGKVQYF
d_gene: TRBD1; j_gene: TRBJ2-5; abundance: many; v_gene: TRBV6-2/TRBV6-3; CDR3nt: TGTGCCAGCAGTTTCCGGGACAGAGTCCAAGAGACCCAGTACTTC; CDR3aa: CASSFRDRVQETQYF
d_gene: NA; j_gene: TRBJ2-2; abundance: NA; v_gene: TRBV10-1; CDR3nt: TGCGCCAGCAGTGAGACACTAGCCGCCGGGGAGCTGTTTTTT; CDR3aa: CASSETLAAGELFF
d_gene: NA; j_gene: TRBJ2-7; abundance: many; v_gene: TRBV29-1; CDR3nt: TGCAGCGTTTGGGGGGTAGACAGGAGCAGCTCCTACGAGCAGTACTTC; CDR3aa: CSVWGVDRSSSYEQYF
d_gene: NA; j_gene: TRBJ2-1; abundance: few; v_gene: TRBV24-1; CDR3nt: TGTGCCACCAGTGATTCCGGACGGGTCTACAATGAGCAGTTCTTC; CDR3aa: CATSDSGRVYNEQFF
d_gene: NA; j_gene: TRBJ2-5; abundance: many; v_gene: TRBV11-2; CDR3nt: TGTGCCAGCAGCTTCGTCCCTGGGCAGACCCAGTACTTC; CDR3aa: CASSFVPGQTQYF